The 2 T cell receptor beta chains in this list originate from one sample, sequenced in a study of cytomegalovirus exposure and HLA in healthy donors. 60 Vbeta and 13 Jbeta primers were used in PCR. The protocol was immunoSEQ multiplex PCR, while the TCRdb copy is restricted to in-frame clones and leaves out a portion. The sample lists about 120,000 clones, 8.5% to 9% occurring once. Sequenced: PBMCs. These receptors all come from a middle-aged woman in good health and CMV-seropositive.

This clone occurred a few times. The junction does not match germline at one end; this may be a read error. The chain joins TRBV5-1 to TRBJ1-1; the D is unclear. Germline V gene lookup returns CDR1 SGHRS and CDR2 YFSETQ. The CDR3 loop spans 14 amino acids. DNA for the CDR3: TGCGCCAACAGCTTACCGCGGGTCGACACTGAAGCTTTCTTT. It specifies CANSLPRVDTEAFF. The complete variable domain, with remaining parts taken from reference TRBV5-1 and TRBJ1-1, reads KAGVTQTPRYLIKTRGQQVTLSCSPISGHRSVSWYQQTPGQGLQFLFEYFSETQRNKGNFPGRFSGRQFSNSRSEMNVSTLELGDSALYLCANSLPRVDTEAFFGQGTRLTVV.

J is TRBJ1-1 and V is TRBV9; 7 positions agree with TRBD1. Germline V gene lookup returns CDR1 SGDLS and CDR2 YYNGEE. The CDR3 extends over 16 amino acids. Trimming removed 4 bases from V and 0 bases from J; junction bases left unmatched: 9. CDR3: CASSPRTGHMNTEAFF. The CDR3 DNA sequence: TGTGCCAGCAGCCCCCGGACAGGCCACATGAACACTGAAGCTTTCTTT.